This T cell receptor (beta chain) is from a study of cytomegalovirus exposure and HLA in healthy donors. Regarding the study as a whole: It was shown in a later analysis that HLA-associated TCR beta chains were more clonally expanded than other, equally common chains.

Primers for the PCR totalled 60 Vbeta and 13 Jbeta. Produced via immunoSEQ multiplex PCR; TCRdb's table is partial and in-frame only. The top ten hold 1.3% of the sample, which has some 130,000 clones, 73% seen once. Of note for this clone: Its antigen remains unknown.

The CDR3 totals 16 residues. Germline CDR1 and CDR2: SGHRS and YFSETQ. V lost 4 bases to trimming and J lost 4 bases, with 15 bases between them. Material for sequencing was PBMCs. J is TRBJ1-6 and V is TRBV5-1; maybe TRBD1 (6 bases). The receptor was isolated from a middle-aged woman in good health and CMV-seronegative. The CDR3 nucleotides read TGCGCCAGCAGCACGGACAGCTCGGGTTATAATTCACCCCTCCACTTT. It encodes CASSTDSSGYNSPLHF.